Detailed here is one T cell receptor beta chain. What it binds is not known. TCRdb reprocessed the reads with MiXCR, giving one entry per CDR3 protein. Among about 830,000 distinct CDR3 sequences listed, roughly 33% were seen once. These data are taken from a study of T cell repertoires in cytomegalovirus infection. On the study more broadly: Evidence of both CMV infection and a matching HLA type came from public TCR beta signatures.

V was trimmed by 6 bases and J by 7 bases, leaving 16 bases between them. Germline CDR1 and CDR2: DFQATT and SNEGSKA (reference sequence). CDR3 length: 13 residues. General study results and limits: HLA-C-restricted CMV-specific TCR beta clonotypes prevailed in the ex vivo response. Cumulative public TCR beta family frequency identified CMV carriers with the relevant HLA.

The J gene is TRBJ2-1, the V gene TRBV20-1; D possibly corresponds to TRBD1 (6 bases). The TCR originated in a human donor in good health (CMV status not recorded). Some clones in this sample may be carry-over from other donors' samples. Specimen: cultured CD8+ T cells from PBMCs, collected from culture after CMV antigen stimulation. For the CDR3, the DNA is TGCAGTGCCAGCGATTTACAGGGTAATGAGCAGTTCTTC. Translation: CSASDLQGNEQFF.